One and the same sample provided the 18 T cell receptor beta chains below, sequenced in a study of long-term antiretroviral therapy in people with HIV. The assay, immunoSEQ v3.0, was run at survey level. Using immunoSEQ multiplex PCR, the repertoire was profiled, and TCRdb retains in-frame clones only, with some absent. Of about 12,000 clones in the sample, roughly 79% are singletons; the top ten hold roughly 12%. This specimen consisted of unsorted PBMCs, obtained 0.8 years before starting antiretroviral therapy. These receptors all come from a woman aged 40 to 50 with HIV.

This chain uses TRBV5-5 with TRBJ2-5, with TRBD2 as a possible D gene (5 bases). The CDR3 length is 14 residues. Germline V gives CDR1 SGHKS, CDR2 YYEKEE (reference sequence). V lost 4 bases and J lost 5, with 15 bases in between. CDR3: CASSPLGGEETQYF. The CDR3 DNA reads TGTGCCAGCAGCCCCCTCGGAGGTGAGGAGACCCAGTACTTC.

The chain uses TRBV20-1 and TRBJ1-2; D is ambiguous. Germline values: CDR1 DFQATT, CDR2 SNEGSKA (reference sequence). The CDR3 runs 11 residues. CDR3 region: CRGGRDYGYTF. The CDR3 DNA follows: TGCAGAGGAGGTCGGGACTATGGCTACACCTTC.

The chain is built from TRBV29-1 and TRBJ2-2; 7 bases line up with TRBD1. The V segment lost 6 bases and the J segment 5 bases; nucleotides outside the gene matches: 6. From germline, CDR1 is SQVTM and CDR2 ANQGSEA. This CDR3 comprises 13 residues. The CDR3 protein is CSVGTARTGELFF. The CDR3 coding sequence is TGCAGCGTCGGGACAGCCAGGACCGGGGAGCTGTTTTTT.

The rearrangement uses TRBV6-5 and TRBJ2-5; 10 nucleotides line up with TRBD1. Germline CDR1 MNHEY, CDR2 SVGAGI. With 6 bases clipped from V and 5 bases from J, the junction kept 9 bases outside the gene matches. The CDR3 spans 15 residues. The DNA for the CDR3 is TGTGCCAGCAGCAGGGGACAGGGGCTCGGGGAGACCCAGTACTTC. It translates to CASSRGQGLGETQYF.

This sequence joins TRBV28 and TRBJ2-7; maybe TRBD2 (6 bases). Per germline, CDR1 MDHEN and CDR2 SYDVKM. CDR3 length: 16 residues. Trimming cost V 2 bases and J 7 bases, with 21 bases left between them. The CDR3 is CASSLGDFHPGGEQYF. The CDR3 DNA sequence: TGTGCCAGCAGTTTAGGGGACTTCCATCCGGGTGGGGAGCAGTACTTC.

The chain joins TRBV5-1 to TRBJ2-7; 8 bases are a match to TRBD2. J lost 1 base, V lost 0 bases, and 0 bases had no gene match. From germline, CDR1 is SGHRS and CDR2 YFSETQ. CDR3 length: 14 amino acids. CDR3 in DNA: TGCGCCAGCAGCTTGGCGGGGGGGTCCTACGAGCAGTACTTC. Translated: CASSLAGGSYEQYF.

The V call is TRBV28, the J call TRBJ1-4, with D unresolved. The CDR3 extends over 12 amino acids. Trimming stripped 1 base from V and 8 bases from J, with 5 bases between. Germline-derived CDR1 and CDR2 are MDHEN and SYDVKM. The CDR3 region has the DNA TGTGCCAGCAGTTTATCCCGCGAAAAACTGTTTTTT. This codes for CASSLSREKLFF.

This clone was observed once. V usage is TRBV10-3 and J usage is TRBJ1-1, with 8 bases fitting TRBD1. The CDR3 covers 14 residues. J was trimmed by 4 bases and V by 8 bases; bases with no gene match: 9. Per the germline V gene, CDR1 is ENHRY and CDR2 is SYGVKD. The chain's CDR3 is CAIGIGQGITEAFF. In DNA form, the CDR3 reads TGTGCCATCGGAATAGGACAGGGTATCACTGAAGCTTTCTTT.

The chain carries TRBV5-1 and TRBJ2-5, with 8 positions matching TRBD2. Germline lookup yields CDR1 SGHRS and CDR2 YFSETQ. This CDR3 contains 14 residues. The V segment lost 3 bases and the J segment 5 bases; nucleotides outside the gene matches: 6. The CDR3 loop is CASSSTSEVETQYF. As DNA, the CDR3 is TGCGCCAGCAGCTCGACTAGCGAGGTCGAGACCCAGTACTTC. Combining the CDR3 with reference TRBV5-1 and TRBJ2-5 gives the whole variable domain KAGVTQTPRYLIKTRGQQVTLSCSPISGHRSVSWYQQTPGQGLQFLFEYFSETQRNKGNFPGRFSGRQFSNSRSEMNVSTLELGDSALYLCASSSTSEVETQYFGPGTRLLVL.

The chain uses TRBV10-3 and TRBJ1-1, with D unresolved. The CDR3 length is 12 residues. The germline gives CDR1 ENHRY, CDR2 SYGVKD. Between the trimmed V and J ends, which lost 7 bases and 1 base, there was a span of 7 bases. The CDR3 loop reads CAITGGNTEAFF. The CDR3 region has the DNA TGTGCCATCACCGGTGGGAACACTGAAGCTTTCTTT.

The V gene is TRBV10-3, the J gene TRBJ2-1, with D perhaps TRBD1 (6 bases). CDR3 length equals 12 residues. V lost 8 bases to trimming and J lost 2 bases, with 7 bases between them. Germline loops: CDR1 ENHRY, CDR2 SYGVKD. The CDR3 DNA follows: TGTGCCATCGGGACAACCTACAATGAGCAGTTCTTC. It yields the protein CAIGTTYNEQFF.

V gene TRBV7-9 combines with J gene TRBJ2-6; D may be TRBD1 or TRBD2 (5 bases each). This CDR3 has 16 residues. The V end lost 9 bases, the J end lost 0 bases, and 15 bases lay between the germline ends. CDR1 and CDR2 (germline): SEHNR, FQNEAQ (reference sequence). The CDR3 loop is CASAYWDRSGANVLTF. The CDR3 DNA reads TGTGCCAGTGCGTATTGGGACCGCTCTGGGGCCAACGTCCTGACTTTC.

This clone was counted once. The chain combines TRBV7-8 with TRBJ1-2; 10 bases match TRBD1. Germline V gene data show CDR1 as SGHVS and CDR2 as FQNEAQ. The CDR3 is 19 residues long. The V gene end was trimmed by 0 bases and the J gene end by 4 bases; junction bases not matched to a gene: 14. The CDR3 sequence: CASSLAPGQGKGGSYGYTF. In DNA form, the CDR3 reads TGTGCCAGCAGCTTAGCGCCGGGACAGGGGAAAGGCGGATCCTATGGCTACACCTTC.

The V gene is TRBV4-3, the J gene TRBJ1-1; a weak D match, TRBD1 (6 bases). Germline-derived CDR1 and CDR2 are LGHNA and YSLEER. This CDR3 contains 16 residues. The V gene lost 2 bases and the J gene lost 5 bases, with 18 bases spanning the gap. This CDR3 is CASSQNRDTRGTEAFF. The CDR3, as DNA: TGCGCCAGCAGCCAAAATAGGGACACCCGGGGGACTGAAGCTTTCTTT.

This clone was counted between two and nine times. This chain connects TRBV2 to TRBJ2-7, with D possibly being TRBD1 or TRBD2 (6 bases each). The CDR3 is 14 amino acids. Trimming took off 3 bases at V and 0 bases at J, with 9 bases between the two ends. Per germline, CDR1 SNHLY and CDR2 FYNNEI. In DNA, the CDR3 is TGTGCCAGCAGTGATGGAGGGGGCTCCTACGAGCAGTACTTC. It yields the protein CASSDGGGSYEQYF.

This sequence joins TRBV7-8 and TRBJ1-1, with D hard to call. Trimming took 4 bases from V and 6 from J, leaving 21 bases between them. Germline lookup yields CDR1 SGHVS and CDR2 FQNEAQ. The CDR3 contains 16 residues. Written as DNA, the CDR3 is TGTGCCAGCAGCTCCGATCAAACGGGCTCACGGGCTGAAGCTTTCTTT. It yields the protein CASSSDQTGSRAEAFF.

V is TRBV7-9 and J is TRBJ2-1; D is possibly TRBD1 (6 bases). CDR3 length equals 15 residues. Trimming left V 3 bases short and J 4 bases short, with 13 bases between. Germline CDR1 and CDR2: SEHNR and FQNEAQ (reference sequence). CDR3: CASSFQAGAYNEQFF. CDR3 nucleotide sequence: TGTGCCAGCAGCTTTCAGGCAGGGGCATACAATGAGCAGTTCTTC.

The V gene is TRBV5-6, the J gene TRBJ2-7; the D gene is possibly TRBD2 (6 bases). V lost 0 bases to trimming and J lost 3 bases, with 13 bases between them. The CDR3 covers 15 residues. Germline V lookup: CDR1 SGHDT, CDR2 YYEEEE. The CDR3 DNA follows: TGTGCCAGCAGCTTGGGTAGCGGTGGATTCTACGAGCAGTACTTC. It is translated as CASSLGSGGFYEQYF.